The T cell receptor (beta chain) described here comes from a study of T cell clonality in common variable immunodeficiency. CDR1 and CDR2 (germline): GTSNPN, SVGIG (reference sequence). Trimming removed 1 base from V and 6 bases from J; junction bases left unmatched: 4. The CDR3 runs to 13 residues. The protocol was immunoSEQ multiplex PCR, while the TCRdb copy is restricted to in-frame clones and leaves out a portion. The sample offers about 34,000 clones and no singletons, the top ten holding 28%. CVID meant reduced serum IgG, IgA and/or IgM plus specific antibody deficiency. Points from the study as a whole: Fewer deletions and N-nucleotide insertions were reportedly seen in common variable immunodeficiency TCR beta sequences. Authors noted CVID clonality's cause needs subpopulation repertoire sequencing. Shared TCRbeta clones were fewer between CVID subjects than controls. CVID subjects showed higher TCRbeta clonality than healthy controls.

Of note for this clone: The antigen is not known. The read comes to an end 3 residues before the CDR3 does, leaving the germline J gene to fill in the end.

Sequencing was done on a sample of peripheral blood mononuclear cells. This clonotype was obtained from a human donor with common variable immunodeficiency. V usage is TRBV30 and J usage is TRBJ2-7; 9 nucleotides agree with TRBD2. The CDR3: CAWSERGEREQYF. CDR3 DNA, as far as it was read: TGTGCCTGGAGTGAGCGGGGGGAACGCGAG.